Included here is one TCR beta chain sequence, with context. Its matching antigen is unknown. This sample is drawn from a study of T cell responses to AZD1222 COVID-19 vaccine. Study details: Second doses at about 4 or about 12 weeks were pooled.

V lost 7 bases to trimming and J lost 7 bases, with 13 bases between them. The germline gives CDR1 MDHEN, CDR2 SYDVKM. The CDR3 sequence is 12 residues long. Study-level points and caveats: Clonal diversity may have been underestimated in mostly white British donors. It was only after the peak T cell response that any repertoires were sampled.

The data were produced by immunoSEQ multiplex PCR, yet TCRdb's version contains in-frame clones alone and is incomplete. The data contain about 120,000 clones, about 92% of them seen just once; the ten biggest clones take up approximately 3%. The sequence was collected from an adult in good health. The V gene is TRBV28, the J gene TRBJ1-2; D is uncertain. The sample here was peripheral blood, taken on day 0 of AZD1222 vaccination. The chain's CDR3 is CASTPRGFGYTF. The DNA for the CDR3 is TGTGCCAGCACCCCCCGTGGGTTTGGCTACACCTTC.